Listed here is a single T cell receptor beta chain. Its matching antigen is unknown. The method was immunoSEQ multiplex PCR; TCRdb's version includes in-frame clones alone and lacks a portion of them. In the table there are about 82,000 clones, 80% of which are singletons. There are 12 residues in the CDR3. Germline V gives CDR1 SQVTM, CDR2 ANQGSEA. Trimming took 6 bases from V and 8 from J, leaving 16 bases between them. Single viable CD3+CD4+CD8-CD45RO+ cells were sorted as the memory CD4+ T cells. This sample stems from a study of memory CD4+ T cells and cytomegalovirus serostatus. The wider study: This sample comes from healthy Belgian adults, fewer than ten CMV seropositive, some 22 seronegative.

Study-level points and caveats: The CMV-associated TCR signature appears largely within the CD4+ memory repertoire.

This chain links TRBV29-1 with TRBJ1-2; D call uncertain. What was sequenced was memory CD4+ T cells from blood. This TCR was recovered from an adult in good health and CMV-seronegative. The CDR3 DNA reads TGCAGCGTGGAACGTGCGGTGGGAGGCTACACCTTC. Protein product: CSVERAVGGYTF.